These 17 T cell receptor beta chains were all obtained from the same sample, sequenced in a study of OX40 agonist ivuxolimab in advanced cancers. Only in-frame clones appear in the TCRdb table, and some are missing; sequencing was by immunoSEQ multiplex PCR. The sample yields approximately 80,000 clones, nearly 90% seen once. The source material was CD4+ or CD8+ T cells sorted from blood, sampled in a trial of the OX40 agonist ivuxolimab. These receptors were obtained from an adult with an advanced solid tumor such as melanoma, head and neck, liver or kidney cancer.

The chain links TRBV7-9 to TRBJ2-1; 9 bases match TRBD1. There are 14 residues in the CDR3. CDR1 and CDR2 (germline): SEHNR, FQNEAQ (reference sequence). With 6 bases clipped from V and 6 bases from J, the junction kept 6 bases outside the gene matches. CDR3 loop: CASRYGQGSNEQFF. The CDR3 nucleotides read TGTGCCAGCAGATACGGACAGGGGAGCAATGAGCAGTTCTTC. Full variable domain (rest looked up from reference TRBV7-9 and TRBJ2-1): DTGVSQNPRHKITKRGQNVTFRCDPISEHNRLYWYRQTLGQGPEFLTYFQNEAQLEKSRLLSDRFSAERPKGSFSTLEIQRTEQGDSAMYLCASRYGQGSNEQFFGPGTRLTVL.

The chain links TRBV9 to TRBJ2-6; tentatively, D is TRBD2 (7 bases). This CDR3 is built from 17 residues. CDR1 is SGDLS, CDR2 YYNGEE, per germline. V lost 3 bases and J lost 2, with 15 bases in between. In nucleotides, the CDR3 is TGTGCCAGCAGCGGACCGTTGGGGGGGCCTGGGGCCAACGTCCTGACTTTC. This sequence encodes CASSGPLGGPGANVLTF.

This chain links TRBV4-1 with TRBJ1-2, with D possibly matching TRBD1 (6 bases). The CDR3 loop spans 17 amino acids. Trimming took off 0 bases at V and 7 bases at J, with 21 bases between the two ends. CDR1 is MGHRA, CDR2 YSYEKL, per germline. CDR3: CASSQDLAGGRESGYTF. CDR3 coding DNA: TGCGCCAGCAGCCAAGATCTTGCGGGGGGGCGAGAATCTGGCTACACCTTC.

The rearrangement joins TRBV4-3 to TRBJ2-7, with a possible D match to TRBD1 (6 bases). Between the trimmed V and J ends, which lost 3 bases and 2 bases, there was a span of 14 bases. CDR3 size: 15 residues. The germline V gene has CDR1 LGHNA and CDR2 YSLEER. The CDR3 sequence: CASSQGAQGTYEQYF. DNA of the CDR3: TGCGCCAGCAGCCAGGGGGCCCAGGGGACCTACGAGCAGTACTTC.

This clone was counted between two and nine times. The rearrangement uses TRBV11-2 and TRBJ1-4; possibly TRBD1 for D (5 bases). The CDR3 runs to 15 residues. Trimming left V 5 bases short and J 8 bases short, with 18 bases between. Germline-derived CDR1 and CDR2 are SGHAT and FQNNGV. CDR3 region: CASSGRDRVREKLFF. The CDR3 DNA sequence: TGTGCCAGCAGCGGCCGGGACCGAGTTAGGGAAAAACTGTTTTTT.

This rearrangement joins TRBV4-2 to TRBJ2-3, with D possibly being TRBD2 (5 bases). There are 21 residues in the CDR3. Germline CDR1 LGHNA, CDR2 YNFKEQ. V lost 0 bases and J 0 bases, leaving 25 bases between the germline ends. This CDR3 reads CASSQESSRLTLPTSTDTQYF. In DNA form, the CDR3 reads TGTGCCAGCAGCCAAGAGTCTAGCCGATTAACTCTACCGACTAGCACAGATACGCAGTATTTT.

This clone was counted once. The chain links TRBV7-9 to TRBJ2-1; D might be TRBD1 or TRBD2, each matching 6 bases. V was pared by 5 bases and J by 15 bases, with 14 bases between. The germline V gene has CDR1 SEHNR and CDR2 FQNEAQ (reference sequence). The CDR3 has 11 amino acids. CDR3 sequence: CASSLLEGGFF. CDR3 in DNA: TGTGCCAGCAGCCTGCTTGAGGGGGGGTTCTTC. Looking up the rest from reference TRBV7-9 and TRBJ2-1 gives the full variable domain: DTGVSQNPRHKITKRGQNVTFRCDPISEHNRLYWYRQTLGQGPEFLTYFQNEAQLEKSRLLSDRFSAERPKGSFSTLEIQRTEQGDSAMYLCASSLLEGGFFGPGTRLTVL.

This chain joins TRBV7-2 and TRBJ2-5; D is ambiguous. In germline, CDR1 is SGHTA, CDR2 FQGNSA. The CDR3 totals 14 residues. Trimming removed 0 bases from V and 3 bases from J, with 8 bases in between. As DNA, the CDR3 is TGTGCCAGCAGCTTAGCCTCGTGGGAAGAGACCCAGTACTTC. This sequence encodes CASSLASWEETQYF.

The chain has TRBV6-5 and TRBJ2-7, with TRBD2 identical over 8 bases. Trimming took 4 bases from V and 2 from J; bases not matched to a gene: 4. Germline V gene lookup returns CDR1 MNHEY and CDR2 SVGAGI. The CDR3 has 14 residues. The CDR3 DNA sequence: TGTGCCAGCAGTTTCAGCGGGGGAACCTACGAGCAGTACTTC. Its protein is CASSFSGGTYEQYF.

The chain carries TRBV28 and TRBJ2-3; TRBD2 matches at 12 bases. The V gene's germline CDR1 is MDHEN and CDR2 SYDVKM. V shed 6 bases, J shed 3 bases, and the junction held 4 bases outside the gene matches. The CDR3 runs to 15 residues. The CDR3: CASSLLAGGTDTQYF. The CDR3 nucleotides read TGTGCCAGCAGCTTACTAGCGGGAGGTACAGATACGCAGTATTTT.

The gene calls are TRBV12-5 and TRBJ2-5; D might be TRBD1 (6 bases). Germline CDR1 is LGHNT and CDR2 is FRNRAP. The CDR3 has 13 amino acids. Deletions cut 5 bases from V and 8 bases from J, with 15 bases between. The chain's CDR3 is CASGDDRTATQYF. The DNA for the CDR3 is TGTGCTAGTGGTGATGACAGGACAGCCACCCAGTACTTC.

The chain carries TRBV7-9 and TRBJ2-3, with TRBD2 identical over 13 bases. CDR1 and CDR2 from the germline V gene are SEHNR and FQNEAQ (reference sequence). V shed 6 bases, J shed 5 bases, and the junction held 8 bases outside the gene matches. The CDR3 is 16 residues long. The CDR3 loop is CASRTWTSGGGDTQYF. The CDR3 DNA sequence: TGTGCCAGCAGAACGTGGACTAGCGGGGGCGGAGATACGCAGTATTTT.

The chain joins TRBV2 to TRBJ2-5, with D perhaps TRBD2 (5 bases). CDR1 and CDR2 from the germline V gene are SNHLY and FYNNEI. The V gene lost 7 bases and the J gene lost 9 bases, with 15 bases spanning the gap. The CDR3 has 12 residues. The CDR3 region has the DNA TGTGCCAGCAAGCACTACGAGGAGGCCCAGTACTTC. It translates to CASKHYEEAQYF.

The chain employs TRBV6-5 and TRBJ2-7, with 11 bases lining up with TRBD2. Germline CDR1 MNHEY, CDR2 SVGAGI. The CDR3 runs to 15 residues. J lost 4 bases, V lost 6 bases, and 8 bases had no gene match. The CDR3 is CASSPIAGGPYEQYF. CDR3 bases: TGTGCCAGCAGCCCGATAGCGGGAGGGCCTTACGAGCAGTACTTC.

The rearrangement links TRBV5-1 to TRBJ2-1; possible D gene TRBD2, 6 bases. This CDR3 has 16 amino acids. Germline V lookup: CDR1 SGHRS, CDR2 YFSETQ. V was shortened by 4 bases and J by 5 bases, with 19 bases between the two germline ends. The CDR3 bases are TGCGCCAGCAGCGCTTTTCTGGGGGGTACAGACAATGAGCAGTTCTTC. This encodes CASSAFLGGTDNEQFF.

CDR3 sequence reads: CSASRPRTQYF. As DNA, the CDR3 is TGCAGTGCTAGTCGGCCACGCACCCAGTACTTC. The chain couples TRBV20-1 to TRBJ2-5; D unresolved. V lost 3 bases and J lost 8, with 10 bases in between. Germline V gene lookup returns CDR1 DFQATT and CDR2 SNEGSKA (reference sequence). This CDR3 has 11 residues.

The rearrangement joins TRBV7-2 to TRBJ1-1, with a weak D call TRBD1 (6 bases). CDR3 size: 14 residues. V was shortened by 3 bases and J by 7 bases, with 15 bases between the two germline ends. The germline CDR1 and CDR2 sequences are SGHTA and FQGNSA. As DNA, the CDR3 is TGTGCCAGCAGCTTGTACAGGGTTGAGAGTGAAGCTTTCTTT. Amino acids: CASSLYRVESEAFF.